One and the same sample provided the 15 T cell receptor beta chains below, sequenced in a study of T cells in Graves' hyperthyroidism and ophthalmopathy. TCR beta CDR3 regions were amplified from RNA. First-round RT-PCR targeting the TCR CDR3 was performed with the HTBI primer set. TCRdb redid the calling of the multiplex PCR reads with MiXCR, one entry per CDR3 protein. The sample yields approximately 530,000 distinct CDR3 sequences, approximately 16% seen once. The sequenced material came from blood. These receptors originate from a woman aged 18-35 years with Graves' hyperthyroidism.

This rearrangement joins TRBV24-1 to TRBJ2-3; no reliable D call. The CDR3 length is 13 residues. Trimming cost V 5 bases and J 4 bases, with 9 bases left between them. Germline CDR1 reads KGHDR; CDR2 reads SFDVKD. The CDR3 spells CATSGYVADTQYF. The CDR3 DNA is TGTGCCACCAGTGGCTATGTGGCAGATACGCAGTATTTT.

J is TRBJ2-7 and V is TRBV12-5; TRBD1 is a possible D gene (6 bases). CDR3 size: 16 residues. V was trimmed by 3 bases and J by 1 base, leaving 16 bases between them. CDR1 LGHNT and CDR2 FRNRAP come from the germline V gene. This CDR3 reads CASGLPNLDSSYEQYF. The CDR3 nucleotides read TGTGCTAGTGGTTTACCCAACCTGGACAGTTCCTACGAGCAGTACTTC.

The V gene is TRBV7-2, the J gene TRBJ2-1; 7 bases fit TRBD2. This CDR3 is built from 15 residues. The V and J ends lost 0 bases and 6 bases, in that order; junction bases with no gene match: 5. Germline V gene data show CDR1 as SGHTA and CDR2 as FQGNSA. The CDR3 DNA sequence: TGTGCCAGCAGCTTAGCGCTAGCGGACTCCAATGAGCAGTTCTTC. Translation: CASSLALADSNEQFF.

To note about this clonotype: The germline gene is not matched at one end of the junction; a read error may be the cause. The chain joins TRBV20-1 to TRBJ2-7; weak D call: TRBD1 (5 bases). Germline-derived CDR1 and CDR2 are DFQATT and SNEGSKA (reference sequence). The CDR3 runs to 12 residues. CDR3 DNA sequence: TGCAGTGCTAGGGACAAACCCTACGAGCAGTGCTTC. Translation gives CSARDKPYEQCF.

CDR3 nucleotide sequence: TGTGCCAGCAGTTTATTTGCTCGGACAGGGGGTAATAATTCACCCCTCCACTTT. This sequence encodes CASSLFARTGGNNSPLHF. The chain combines TRBV27 with TRBJ1-6; 10 bases are a match to TRBD1. The CDR3 is 18 residues long. Losses at the gene ends were 1 base for V and 5 bases for J; bases not matched to a gene: 8. The germline gives CDR1 MNHEY, CDR2 SMNVEV (reference sequence).

The sample holds many counts of this clonotype. This chain links TRBV7-2 with TRBJ2-5; D is unclear. Germline V lookup: CDR1 SGHTA, CDR2 FQGNSA. V lost 0 bases to trimming and J lost 2 bases, with 7 bases between them. The CDR3 runs to 14 residues. This CDR3 reads CASSLAWPQETQYF. For the CDR3, the DNA is TGTGCCAGCAGCTTAGCGTGGCCACAAGAGACCCAGTACTTC.

The table lists this clonotype with a few counts. The chain carries TRBV29-1 and TRBJ2-5, with TRBD2 matching 7 bases. In germline, CDR1 is SQVTM, CDR2 ANQGSEA. Unmatched junction bases numbered 3, after V lost 6 bases and J lost 2 bases. CDR3 length: 12 residues. Here the CDR3 reads CSVGGGQETQYF. CDR3 in DNA: TGCAGCGTGGGGGGGGGGCAAGAGACCCAGTACTTC.

Many counts were recorded for this clonotype. This chain uses TRBV7-9 with TRBJ2-3, with TRBD2 identical over 7 bases. CDR1 and CDR2 from the germline V gene are SEHNR and FQNEAQ (reference sequence). The J segment lost 5 bases and the V segment lost 4 bases, leaving 9 bases of the junction unmatched. The CDR3 is 15 amino acids. The CDR3 spells CASSSPGLGVDTQYF. The DNA of the CDR3 is TGTGCCAGCAGCTCCCCAGGACTAGGAGTAGATACGCAGTATTTT.

This clonotype occurred many times. The genes are TRBV3-1 and TRBJ1-1; D not certain. The CDR3 spans 13 residues. Germline CDR1 is LGHDT and CDR2 is YNNKEL (reference sequence). V lost 5 bases and J 1 base, leaving 8 bases between the germline ends. DNA for the CDR3: TGTGCCAGCAGCAAGGGAGAGAACACTGAAGCTTTCTTT. Translation gives CASSKGENTEAFF.

This clonotype was counted at least ten times. The rearrangement uses TRBV5-1 and TRBJ2-7; D tentatively fits TRBD1 or TRBD2 (5 bases each). This CDR3 contains 14 residues. V lost 4 bases, J lost 1 base, and 12 bases lay in between. Germline V gives CDR1 SGHRS, CDR2 YFSETQ. In DNA form, the CDR3 reads TGCGCCAGCAGCCCAGGGACGCCTTCCTACGAGCAGTACTTC. Amino acids: CASSPGTPSYEQYF.

This clonotype was recorded at least ten times. The V gene is TRBV12-3 or TRBV12-4, the J gene TRBJ2-1; D perhaps matches TRBD1 (5 bases). V was shortened by 6 bases and J by 4 bases, with 16 bases between the two germline ends. The length of the CDR3 is 15 residues. For the CDR3, the DNA is TGTGCCAGCAGCCCCCCAGGGTTCGATTACAATGAGCAGTTCTTC. It is translated as CASSPPGFDYNEQFF.

This clonotype was detected many times. V and J are TRBV20-1 and TRBJ1-4, with TRBD1 matching over 8 bases. After removal of 3 bases from V and 0 bases from J, the junction contained 6 bases not matched to a gene. The CDR3 extends over 16 amino acids. In germline, CDR1 is DFQATT, CDR2 SNEGSKA (reference sequence). Here the CDR3 DNA reads TGCAGTGCTAGGACCGGACAGGGTGCAACTAATGAAAAACTGTTTTTT. Translation: CSARTGQGATNEKLFF.

The chain is built from TRBV7-8 and TRBJ2-7, with D maybe TRBD2 (5 bases). Per germline, CDR1 SGHVS and CDR2 FQNEAQ. V was cut by 2 bases and J by 2 bases, with 28 bases left in between. The CDR3 consists of 20 residues. The CDR3 coding sequence is TGTGCCAGCAGCTTAACGTTAGTACCATTAGGAGCGGCCGGCCCCTACGAGCAGTACTTC. Its protein product is CASSLTLVPLGAAGPYEQYF. The complete variable domain, with remaining parts taken from reference TRBV7-8 and TRBJ2-7, reads GAGVSQSPRYKVAKRGQDVALRCDPISGHVSLFWYQQALGQGPEFLTYFQNEAQLDKSGLPSDRFFAERPEGSVSTLKIQRTQQEDSAVYLCASSLTLVPLGAAGPYEQYFGPGTRLTVT.

This clonotype was detected only a few times. The chain employs TRBV7-6 and TRBJ2-7; TRBD1 matches 10 bases. With V trimmed by 5 bases and J by 6 bases, 4 bases remained unmatched. CDR1 and CDR2 from the germline V gene are SGHVS and FNYEAQ. This CDR3 has 13 amino acids. The CDR3 DNA reads as TGTGCCAGCAGCGCGGGACAGGGGTTCGAGCAGTACTTC. Its translation: CASSAGQGFEQYF.

This clonotype was counted many times. The chain has TRBV2 and TRBJ1-4; no clear D gene. Trimming shortened V by 8 bases and J by 4 bases, and 11 bases separated the two germline ends. Germline CDR1 reads SNHLY; CDR2 reads FYNNEI. This CDR3 has 13 amino acids. The CDR3 sequence: CASSQRINEKLFF. In DNA form, the CDR3 reads TGTGCCAGCTCCCAGCGGATTAATGAAAAACTGTTTTTT.